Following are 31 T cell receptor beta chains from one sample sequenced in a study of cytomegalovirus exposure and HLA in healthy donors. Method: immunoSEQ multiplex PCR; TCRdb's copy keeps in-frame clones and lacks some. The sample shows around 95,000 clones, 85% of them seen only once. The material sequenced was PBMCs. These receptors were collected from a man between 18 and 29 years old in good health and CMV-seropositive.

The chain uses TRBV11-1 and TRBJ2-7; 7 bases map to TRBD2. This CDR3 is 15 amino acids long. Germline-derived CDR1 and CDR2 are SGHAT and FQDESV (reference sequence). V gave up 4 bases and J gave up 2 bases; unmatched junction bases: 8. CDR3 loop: CASSSPTSIPYEQYF. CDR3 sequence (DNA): TGTGCCAGCAGCTCCCCGACTAGCATACCCTACGAGCAGTACTTC.

CDR3 DNA: TGTGCCAGTAGTATGGGAGGGACAAGAAGTAATCAGCCCCAGCATTTT. Translated, it gives CASSMGGTRSNQPQHF. This chain links TRBV19 with TRBJ1-5, with D possibly being TRBD1 (6 bases). This CDR3 contains 16 residues. V was cut by 3 bases and J by 4 bases, with 16 bases left in between. CDR1 is LNHDA, CDR2 SQIVND, per germline (reference sequence).

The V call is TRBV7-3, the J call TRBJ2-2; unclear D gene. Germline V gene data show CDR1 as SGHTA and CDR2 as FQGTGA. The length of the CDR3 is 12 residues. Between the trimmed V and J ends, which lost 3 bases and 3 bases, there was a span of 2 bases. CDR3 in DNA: TGTGCCAGCAGCTTCGACACCGGGGAGCTGTTTTTT. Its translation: CASSFDTGELFF.

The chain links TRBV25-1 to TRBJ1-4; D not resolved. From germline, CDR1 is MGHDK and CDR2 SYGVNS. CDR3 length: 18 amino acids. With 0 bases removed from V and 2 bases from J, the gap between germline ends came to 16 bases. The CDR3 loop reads CASSEYRPTQATNEKLFF. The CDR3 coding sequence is TGTGCCAGCAGTGAATACCGTCCCACGCAAGCGACTAATGAAAAACTGTTTTTT.

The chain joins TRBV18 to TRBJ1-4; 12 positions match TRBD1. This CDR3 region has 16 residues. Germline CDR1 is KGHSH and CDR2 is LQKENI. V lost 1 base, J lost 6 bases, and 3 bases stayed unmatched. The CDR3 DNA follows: TGTGCCAGCTCACCACAGGGACAGGGGGCGGATGAAAAACTGTTTTTT. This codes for CASSPQGQGADEKLFF.

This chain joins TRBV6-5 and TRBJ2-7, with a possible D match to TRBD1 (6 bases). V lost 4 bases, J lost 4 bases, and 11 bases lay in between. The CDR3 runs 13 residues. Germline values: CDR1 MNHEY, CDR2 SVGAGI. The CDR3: CASSWGQGYEQYF. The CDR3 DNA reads TGTGCCAGCAGTTGGGGGCAGGGTTACGAGCAGTACTTC.

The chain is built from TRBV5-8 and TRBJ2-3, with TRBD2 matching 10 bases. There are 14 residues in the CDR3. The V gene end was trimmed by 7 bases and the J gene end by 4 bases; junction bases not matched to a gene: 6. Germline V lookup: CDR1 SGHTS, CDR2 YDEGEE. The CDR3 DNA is TGTGCCAGCCTAAAGCGGGAGGGCGCAGATACGCAGTATTTT. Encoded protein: CASLKREGADTQYF.

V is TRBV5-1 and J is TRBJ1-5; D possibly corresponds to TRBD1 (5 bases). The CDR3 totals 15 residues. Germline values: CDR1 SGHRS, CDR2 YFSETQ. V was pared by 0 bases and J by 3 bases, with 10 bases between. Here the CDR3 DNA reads TGCGCCAGCAGCTTGGGGGGGGAGTTCAATCAGCCCCAGCATTTT. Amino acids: CASSLGGEFNQPQHF.

The CDR3, as DNA: TGTGCCATCAGTGGTAGCGGGAGCGTCAATGAGCAGTTCTTC. Translating gives CAISGSGSVNEQFF. The chain has TRBV10-3 and TRBJ2-1; 9 bases map to TRBD2. Germline values: CDR1 ENHRY, CDR2 SYGVKD. The CDR3 loop spans 14 amino acids. Unmatched junction bases numbered 4, after V lost 4 bases and J lost 6 bases.

The CDR3 sequence: CASSAGDSGGMNTEAFF. The DNA for the CDR3 is TGTGCCAGCTCAGCCGGGGACAGTGGGGGCATGAACACTGAAGCTTTCTTT. The rearrangement links TRBV18 to TRBJ1-1, with 7 bases lining up with TRBD1. The length of the CDR3 is 17 residues. Trimming cost V 5 bases and J 0 bases; bases outside gene matches: 12. Germline V gene sequence: CDR1 KGHSH, CDR2 LQKENI.

CDR3 sequence: CASSLEGAKGANVLTF. CDR3 DNA sequence: TGTGCCAGCAGCTTAGAGGGGGCGAAAGGGGCCAACGTCCTGACTTTC. The chain carries TRBV11-2 and TRBJ2-6, with D perhaps matching TRBD1 (6 bases). The V gene lost 0 bases and the J gene lost 4 bases, with 10 bases spanning the gap. The CDR3 contains 16 residues. Per germline, CDR1 SGHAT and CDR2 FQNNGV.

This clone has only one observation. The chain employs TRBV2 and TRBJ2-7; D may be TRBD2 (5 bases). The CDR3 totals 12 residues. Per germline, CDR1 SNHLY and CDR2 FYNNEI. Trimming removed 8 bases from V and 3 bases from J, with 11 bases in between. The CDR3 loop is CASGEGFYEQYV. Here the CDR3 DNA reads TGTGCCAGCGGAGAGGGTTTCTACGAGCAGTACGTC.

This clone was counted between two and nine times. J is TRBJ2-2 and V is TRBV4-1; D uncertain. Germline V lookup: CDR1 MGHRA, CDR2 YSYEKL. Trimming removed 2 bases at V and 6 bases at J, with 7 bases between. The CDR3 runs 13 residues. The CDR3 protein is CASSQLYAGELFF. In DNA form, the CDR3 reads TGCGCCAGCAGCCAACTCTACGCCGGGGAGCTGTTTTTT.

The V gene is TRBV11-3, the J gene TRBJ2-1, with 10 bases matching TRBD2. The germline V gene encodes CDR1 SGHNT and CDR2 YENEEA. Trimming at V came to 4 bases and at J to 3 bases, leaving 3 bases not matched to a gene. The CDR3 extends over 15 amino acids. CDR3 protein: CASSSSSGGYNEQFF. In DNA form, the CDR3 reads TGTGCCAGCAGCTCCTCTAGCGGGGGCTACAATGAGCAGTTCTTC.

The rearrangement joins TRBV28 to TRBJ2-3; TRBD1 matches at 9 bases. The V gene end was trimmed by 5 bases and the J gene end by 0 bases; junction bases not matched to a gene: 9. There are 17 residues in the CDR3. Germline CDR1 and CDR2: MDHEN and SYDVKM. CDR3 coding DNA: TGTGCCAGCAGTCCGGGACAGGGACGTCTTAGCACAGATACGCAGTATTTT. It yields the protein CASSPGQGRLSTDTQYF.

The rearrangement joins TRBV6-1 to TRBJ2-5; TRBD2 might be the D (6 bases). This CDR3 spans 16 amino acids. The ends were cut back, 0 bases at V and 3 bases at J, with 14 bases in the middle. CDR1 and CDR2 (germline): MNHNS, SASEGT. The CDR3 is CASSEAGFRGKETQYF. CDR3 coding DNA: TGTGCCAGCAGTGAAGCAGGTTTTCGGGGGAAAGAGACCCAGTACTTC.

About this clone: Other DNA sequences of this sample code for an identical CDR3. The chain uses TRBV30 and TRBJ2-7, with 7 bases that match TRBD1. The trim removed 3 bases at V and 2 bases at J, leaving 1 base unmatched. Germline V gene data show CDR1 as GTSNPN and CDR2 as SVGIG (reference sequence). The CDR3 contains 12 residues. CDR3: CAWSGTAYEQYF. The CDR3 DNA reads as TGTGCCTGGAGCGGGACAGCCTACGAGCAGTACTTC.

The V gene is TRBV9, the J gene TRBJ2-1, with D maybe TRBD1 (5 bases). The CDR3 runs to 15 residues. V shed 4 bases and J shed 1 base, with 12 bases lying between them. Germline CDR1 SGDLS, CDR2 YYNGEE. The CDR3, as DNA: TGTGCCAGCAGCCCCACGACAGATTCCTACAATGAGCAGTTCTTC. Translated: CASSPTTDSYNEQFF.

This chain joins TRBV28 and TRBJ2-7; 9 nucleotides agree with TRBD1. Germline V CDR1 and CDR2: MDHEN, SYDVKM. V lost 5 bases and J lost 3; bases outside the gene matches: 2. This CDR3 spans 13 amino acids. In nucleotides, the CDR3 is TGTGCCAGCAGTAGGACAGGGGTCTACGAGCAGTACGTC. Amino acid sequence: CASSRTGVYEQYV.

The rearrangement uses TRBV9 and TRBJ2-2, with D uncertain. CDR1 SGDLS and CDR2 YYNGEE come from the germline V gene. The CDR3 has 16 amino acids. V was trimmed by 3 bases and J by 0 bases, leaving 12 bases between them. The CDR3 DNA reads TGTGCCAGCAGCGGAAGCCTTATGCCGAACACCGGGGAGCTGTTTTTT. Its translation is CASSGSLMPNTGELFF.

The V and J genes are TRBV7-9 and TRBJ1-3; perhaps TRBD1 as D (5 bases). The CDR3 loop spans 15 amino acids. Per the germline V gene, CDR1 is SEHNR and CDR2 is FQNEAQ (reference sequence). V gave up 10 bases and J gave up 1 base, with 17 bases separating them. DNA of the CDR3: TGTGCCATAACCACGGGGGGGGGATCTGGAAACACCATATATTTT. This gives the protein CAITTGGGSGNTIYF. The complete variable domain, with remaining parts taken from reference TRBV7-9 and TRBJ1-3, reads DTGVSQNPRHKITKRGQNVTFRCDPISEHNRLYWYRQTLGQGPEFLTYFQNEAQLEKSRLLSDRFSAERPKGSFSTLEIQRTEQGDSAMYLCAITTGGGSGNTIYFGEGSWLTVV.

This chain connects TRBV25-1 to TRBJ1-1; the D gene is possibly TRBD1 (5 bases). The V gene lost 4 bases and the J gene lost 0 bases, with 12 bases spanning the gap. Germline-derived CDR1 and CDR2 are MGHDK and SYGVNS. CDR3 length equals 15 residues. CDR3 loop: CASSVRGSVNTEAFF. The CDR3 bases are TGTGCCAGCAGTGTAAGGGGATCGGTGAACACTGAAGCTTTCTTT.

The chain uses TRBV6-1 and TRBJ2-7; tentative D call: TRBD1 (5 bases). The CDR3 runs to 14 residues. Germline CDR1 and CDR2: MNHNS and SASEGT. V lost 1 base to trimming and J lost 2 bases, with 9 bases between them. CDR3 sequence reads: CASSEGTIAYEQYV. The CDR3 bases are TGTGCCAGCAGTGAAGGGACAATAGCCTACGAGCAGTACGTC.

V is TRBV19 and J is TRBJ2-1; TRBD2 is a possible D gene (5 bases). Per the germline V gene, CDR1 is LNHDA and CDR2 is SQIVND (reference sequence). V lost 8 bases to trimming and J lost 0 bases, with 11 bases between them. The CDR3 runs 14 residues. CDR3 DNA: TGTGCCAGTGGTTTAGCGTCCTCCTACAATGAGCAGTTCTTC. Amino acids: CASGLASSYNEQFF.

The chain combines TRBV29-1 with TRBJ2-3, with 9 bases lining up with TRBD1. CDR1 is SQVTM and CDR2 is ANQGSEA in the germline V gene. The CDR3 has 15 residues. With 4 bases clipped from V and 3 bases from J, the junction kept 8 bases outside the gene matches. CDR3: CSVGTGVWGTDTQYF. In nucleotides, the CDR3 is TGCAGCGTTGGGACAGGGGTATGGGGGACAGATACGCAGTATTTT.

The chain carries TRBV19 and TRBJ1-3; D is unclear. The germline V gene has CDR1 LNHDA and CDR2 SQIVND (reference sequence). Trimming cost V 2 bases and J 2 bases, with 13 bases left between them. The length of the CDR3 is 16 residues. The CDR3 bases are TGTGCCAGTAGTATAAGCGGGCAGCCTGCTGGAAACACCATATATTTT. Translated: CASSISGQPAGNTIYF.

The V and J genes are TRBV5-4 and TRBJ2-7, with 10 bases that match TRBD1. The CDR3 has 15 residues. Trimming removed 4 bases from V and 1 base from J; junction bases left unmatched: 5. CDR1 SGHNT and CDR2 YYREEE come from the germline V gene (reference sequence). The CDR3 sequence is CASSLGTGESYEQYF. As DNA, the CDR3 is TGTGCCAGCAGCCTCGGGACAGGGGAATCCTACGAGCAGTACTTC.

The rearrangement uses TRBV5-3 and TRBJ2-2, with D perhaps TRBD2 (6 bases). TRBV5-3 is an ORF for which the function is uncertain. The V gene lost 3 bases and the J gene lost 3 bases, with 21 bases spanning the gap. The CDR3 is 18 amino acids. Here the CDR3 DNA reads TGTGCCAGAAGCTCCCCCGGGACGAACAAGCGGGACACCGGGGAGCTGTTTTTT. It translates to CARSSPGTNKRDTGELFF.

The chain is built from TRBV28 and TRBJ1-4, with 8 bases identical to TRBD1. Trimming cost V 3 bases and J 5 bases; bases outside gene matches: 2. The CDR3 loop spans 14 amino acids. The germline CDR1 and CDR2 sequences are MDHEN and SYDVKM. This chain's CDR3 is CASSFWTGNEKLFF. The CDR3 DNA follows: TGTGCCAGCAGTTTTTGGACAGGGAATGAAAAACTGTTTTTT.

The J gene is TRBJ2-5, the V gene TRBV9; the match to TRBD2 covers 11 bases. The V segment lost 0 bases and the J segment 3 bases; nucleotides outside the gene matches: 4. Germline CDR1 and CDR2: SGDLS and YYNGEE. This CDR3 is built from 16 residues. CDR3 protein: CASSVATGLAEETQYF. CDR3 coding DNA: TGTGCCAGCAGCGTAGCTACGGGACTAGCGGAAGAGACCCAGTACTTC.

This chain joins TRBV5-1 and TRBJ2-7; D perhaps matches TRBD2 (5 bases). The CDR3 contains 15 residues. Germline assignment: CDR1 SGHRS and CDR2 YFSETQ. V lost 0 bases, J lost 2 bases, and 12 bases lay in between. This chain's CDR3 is CASSLGAREAYEQYF. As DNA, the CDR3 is TGCGCCAGCAGCTTGGGGGCTCGGGAAGCCTACGAGCAGTACTTC.